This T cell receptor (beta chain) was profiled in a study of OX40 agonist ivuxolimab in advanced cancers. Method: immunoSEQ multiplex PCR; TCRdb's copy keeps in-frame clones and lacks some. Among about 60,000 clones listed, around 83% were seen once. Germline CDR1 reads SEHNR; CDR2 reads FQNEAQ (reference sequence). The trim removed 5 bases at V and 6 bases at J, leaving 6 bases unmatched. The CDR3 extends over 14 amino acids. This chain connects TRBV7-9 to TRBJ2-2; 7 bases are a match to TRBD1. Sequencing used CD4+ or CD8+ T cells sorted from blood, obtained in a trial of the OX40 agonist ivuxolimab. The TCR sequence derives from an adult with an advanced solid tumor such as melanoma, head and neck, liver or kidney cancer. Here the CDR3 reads CASSMTTGSGELFF. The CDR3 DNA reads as TGTGCCAGCAGCATGACGACAGGGTCCGGGGAGCTGTTTTTT.